The entry below gives a single TCR beta chain sequence along with its context. These data originate in a study of blood T cell repertoires in COVID-19. As for the study in general: Nucleic acid was either cDNA or gDNA, and it came from T cells, B-cell-depleted T cells, or PBMCs.

Cohort 3 donors counted as recovered after two negative PCRs, clearance, or resolved symptoms. The authors' processing: Nucleated cell number was recorded as an estimate derived from reference gene primer amplification. Clones were read by immunoSEQ multiplex PCR, and TCRdb kept only the in-frame ones, dropping some. That table gives V, J and clone size, and the DNA gave D and trimming. The top ten clones hold 6.8% of a sample with fewer than 250,000 clones, less than 90% of them seen once. Losses at the gene ends were 6 bases for V and 3 bases for J; bases not matched to a gene: 8. This CDR3 spans 15 amino acids. CDR1 and CDR2 (germline): MDHEN, SYDVKM.

Sequences were obtained from PBMCs or T cells enriched from blood (not recorded which). V usage is TRBV28 and J usage is TRBJ1-5; 7 nucleotides agree with TRBD1. This TCR came from a middle-aged woman who had recovered from COVID-19. CDR3 region: CASSLPTGSNQPQHF. In DNA form, the CDR3 reads TGTGCCAGCAGCTTACCGACAGGGTCCAATCAGCCCCAGCATTTT. The variable domain in full, with the rest retrieved from reference TRBV28 and TRBJ1-5, is DVKVTQSSRYLVKRTGEKVFLECVQDMDHENMFWYRQDPGLGLRLIYFSYDVKMKEKGDIPEGYSVSREKKERFSLILESASTNQTSMYLCASSLPTGSNQPQHFGDGTRLSIL.